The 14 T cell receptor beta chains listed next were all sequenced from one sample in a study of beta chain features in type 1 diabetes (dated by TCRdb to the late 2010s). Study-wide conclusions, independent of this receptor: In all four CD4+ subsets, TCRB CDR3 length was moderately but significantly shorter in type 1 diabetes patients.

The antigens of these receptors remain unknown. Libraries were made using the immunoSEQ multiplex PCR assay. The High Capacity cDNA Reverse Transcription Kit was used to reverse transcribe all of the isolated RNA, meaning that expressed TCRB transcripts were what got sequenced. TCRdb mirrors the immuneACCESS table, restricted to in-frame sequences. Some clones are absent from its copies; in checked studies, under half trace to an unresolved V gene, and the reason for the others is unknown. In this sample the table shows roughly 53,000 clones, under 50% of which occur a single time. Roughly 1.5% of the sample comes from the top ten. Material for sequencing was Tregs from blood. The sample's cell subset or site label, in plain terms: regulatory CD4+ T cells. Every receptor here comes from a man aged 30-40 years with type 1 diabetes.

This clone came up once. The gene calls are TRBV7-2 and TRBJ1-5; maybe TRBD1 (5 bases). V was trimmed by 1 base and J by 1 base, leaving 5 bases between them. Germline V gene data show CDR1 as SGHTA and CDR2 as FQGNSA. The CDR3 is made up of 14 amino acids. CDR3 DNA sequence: TGTGCCAGCAGCTTAGACAGGAGCAATCAGCCCCAGCATTTT. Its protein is CASSLDRSNQPQHF. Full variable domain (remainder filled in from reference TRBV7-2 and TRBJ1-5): GAGVSQSPSNKVTEKGKDVELRCDPISGHTALYWYRQSLGQGLEFLIYFQGNSAPDKSGLPSDRFSAERTGGSVSTLTIQRTQQEDSAVYLCASSLDRSNQPQHFGDGTRLSIL.

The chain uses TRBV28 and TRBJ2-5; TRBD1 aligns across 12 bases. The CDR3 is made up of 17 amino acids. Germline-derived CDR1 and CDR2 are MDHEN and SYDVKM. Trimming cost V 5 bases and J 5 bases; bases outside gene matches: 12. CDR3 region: CASSPRPGTGGVETQYF. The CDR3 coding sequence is TGTGCCAGCAGTCCACGCCCCGGGACAGGGGGCGTCGAGACCCAGTACTTC.

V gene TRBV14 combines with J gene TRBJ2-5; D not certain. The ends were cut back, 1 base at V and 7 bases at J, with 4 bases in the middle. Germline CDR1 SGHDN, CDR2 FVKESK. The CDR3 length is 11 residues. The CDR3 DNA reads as TGTGCCAGCAGCCAAGCGGGGACCCAGTACTTC. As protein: CASSQAGTQYF.

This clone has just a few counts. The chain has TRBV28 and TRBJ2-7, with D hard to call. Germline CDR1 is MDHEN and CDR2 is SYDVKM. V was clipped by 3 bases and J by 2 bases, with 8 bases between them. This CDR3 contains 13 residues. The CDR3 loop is CASSLNRAYEQYF. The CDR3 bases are TGTGCCAGCAGTTTGAATCGGGCCTACGAGCAGTACTTC.

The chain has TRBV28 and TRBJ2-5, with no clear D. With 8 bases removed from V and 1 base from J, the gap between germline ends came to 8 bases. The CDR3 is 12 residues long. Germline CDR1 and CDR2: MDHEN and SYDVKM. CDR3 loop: CASSWAQETQYF. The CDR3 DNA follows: TGTGCCAGCTCCTGGGCCCAAGAGACCCAGTACTTC.

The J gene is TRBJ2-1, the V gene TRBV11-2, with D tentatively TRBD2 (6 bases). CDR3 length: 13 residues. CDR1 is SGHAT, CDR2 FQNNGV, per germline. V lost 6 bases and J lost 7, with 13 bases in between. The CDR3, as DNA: TGTGCCAGCAGTCGGGACTCTGGAAATGAGCAGTTCTTC. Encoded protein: CASSRDSGNEQFF.

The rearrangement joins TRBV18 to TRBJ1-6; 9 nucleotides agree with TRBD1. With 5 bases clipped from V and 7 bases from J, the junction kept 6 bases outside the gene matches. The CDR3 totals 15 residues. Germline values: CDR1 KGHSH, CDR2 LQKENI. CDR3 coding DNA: TGTGCCAGCTCATCGGGACAGGGAGCCAATTCACCCCTCCACTTT. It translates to CASSSGQGANSPLHF.

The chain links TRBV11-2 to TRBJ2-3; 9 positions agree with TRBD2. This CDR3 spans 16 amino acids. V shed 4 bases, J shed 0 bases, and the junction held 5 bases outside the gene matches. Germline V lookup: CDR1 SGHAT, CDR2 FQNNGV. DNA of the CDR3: TGTGCCAGCAGCTACCGACTAGCGGCTAGCACAGATACGCAGTATTTT. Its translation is CASSYRLAASTDTQYF.

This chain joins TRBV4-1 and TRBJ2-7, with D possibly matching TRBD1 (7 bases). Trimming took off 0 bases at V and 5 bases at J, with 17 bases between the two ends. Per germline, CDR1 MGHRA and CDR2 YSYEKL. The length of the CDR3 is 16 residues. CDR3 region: CASSQDLTGTFNEQYF. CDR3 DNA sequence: TGCGCCAGCAGCCAAGACTTGACAGGGACTTTCAACGAGCAGTACTTC.

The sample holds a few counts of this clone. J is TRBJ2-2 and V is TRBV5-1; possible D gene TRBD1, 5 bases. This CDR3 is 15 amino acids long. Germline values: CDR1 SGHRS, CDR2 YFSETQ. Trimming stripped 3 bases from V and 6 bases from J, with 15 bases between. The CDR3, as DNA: TGCGCCAGCAGCTCCCGGACATCTACGGCCGGGGAGCTGTTTTTT. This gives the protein CASSSRTSTAGELFF.

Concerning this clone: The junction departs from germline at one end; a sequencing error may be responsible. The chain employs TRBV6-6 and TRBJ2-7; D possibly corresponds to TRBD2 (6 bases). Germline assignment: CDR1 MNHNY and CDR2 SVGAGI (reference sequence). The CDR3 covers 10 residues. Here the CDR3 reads CASSTPGLRF. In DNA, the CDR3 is TGTGCCAGCAGTACCCCGGGACTCCGGTTC.

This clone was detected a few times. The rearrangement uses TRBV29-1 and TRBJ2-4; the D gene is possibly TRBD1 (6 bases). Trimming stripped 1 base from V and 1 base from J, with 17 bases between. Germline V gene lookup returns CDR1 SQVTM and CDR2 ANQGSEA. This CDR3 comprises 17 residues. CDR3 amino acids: CSVEGGPGHLAKNIQYF. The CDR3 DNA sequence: TGCAGCGTTGAAGGGGGCCCGGGACATCTGGCCAAAAACATTCAGTACTTC.

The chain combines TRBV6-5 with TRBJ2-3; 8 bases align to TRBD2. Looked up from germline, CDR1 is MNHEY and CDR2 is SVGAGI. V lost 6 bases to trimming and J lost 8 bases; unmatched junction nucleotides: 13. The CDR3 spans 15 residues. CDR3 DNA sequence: TGTGCCAGCAGCCGAAAAAGCGGGAGCCTTAGTACGCAGTATTTT. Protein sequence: CASSRKSGSLSTQYF.

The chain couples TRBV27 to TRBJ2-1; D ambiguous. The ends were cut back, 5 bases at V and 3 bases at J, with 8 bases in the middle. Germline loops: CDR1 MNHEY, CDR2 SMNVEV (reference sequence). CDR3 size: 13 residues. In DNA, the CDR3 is TGTGCCAGCAGTACGGTAGACTACAATGAGCAGTTCTTC. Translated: CASSTVDYNEQFF.